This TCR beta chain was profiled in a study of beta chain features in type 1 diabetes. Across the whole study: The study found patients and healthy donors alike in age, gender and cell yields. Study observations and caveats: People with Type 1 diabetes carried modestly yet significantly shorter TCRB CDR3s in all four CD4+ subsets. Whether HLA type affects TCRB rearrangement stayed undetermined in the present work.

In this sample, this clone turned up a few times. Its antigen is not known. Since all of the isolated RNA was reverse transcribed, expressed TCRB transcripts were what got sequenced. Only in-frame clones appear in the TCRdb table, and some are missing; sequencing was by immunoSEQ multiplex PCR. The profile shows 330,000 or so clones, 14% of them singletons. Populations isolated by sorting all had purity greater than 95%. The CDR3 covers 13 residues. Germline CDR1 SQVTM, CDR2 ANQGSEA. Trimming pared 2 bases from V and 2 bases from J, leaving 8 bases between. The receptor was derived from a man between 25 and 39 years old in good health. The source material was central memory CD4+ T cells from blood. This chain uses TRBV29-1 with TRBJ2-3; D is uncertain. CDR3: CSVEFGDTDTQYF. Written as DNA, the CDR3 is TGCAGCGTTGAATTCGGTGACACAGATACGCAGTATTTT.